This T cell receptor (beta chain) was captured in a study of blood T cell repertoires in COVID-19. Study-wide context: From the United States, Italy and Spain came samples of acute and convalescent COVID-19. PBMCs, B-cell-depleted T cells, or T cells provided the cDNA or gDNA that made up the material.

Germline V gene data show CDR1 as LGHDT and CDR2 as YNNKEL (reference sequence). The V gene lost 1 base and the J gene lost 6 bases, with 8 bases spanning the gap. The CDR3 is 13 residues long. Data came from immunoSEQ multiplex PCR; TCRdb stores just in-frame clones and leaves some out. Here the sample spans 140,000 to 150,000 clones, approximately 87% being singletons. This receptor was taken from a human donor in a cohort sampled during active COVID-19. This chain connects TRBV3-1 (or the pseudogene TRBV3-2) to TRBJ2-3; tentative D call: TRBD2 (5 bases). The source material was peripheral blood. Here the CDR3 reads CASSQAGKDTQYF. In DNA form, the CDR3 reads TGTGCCAGCAGCCAAGCGGGGAAGGATACGCAGTATTTT.